Shown below are 12 T cell receptor beta chains from a single sample sequenced in a study of PD-1 blockade in classical Hodgkin lymphoma. Each of the patients experienced relapse following autologous stem cell transplantation, and their brentuximab vedotin exposure differed. Produced via immunoSEQ multiplex PCR; TCRdb's table is partial and in-frame only. Seen here are tens of thousands of clones, approximately 94% observed once, and the top ten hold about 8%. The sample here was peripheral blood mononuclear cells (PBMCs), taken at baseline. These receptors originate from a human donor with classical Hodgkin lymphoma.

The V and J genes are TRBV9 and TRBJ1-4; D possibly corresponds to TRBD1 (5 bases). The CDR3 length is 14 residues. Trimming removed 3 bases from V and 4 bases from J, with 10 bases in between. The germline CDR1 and CDR2 sequences are SGDLS and YYNGEE. CDR3 DNA sequence: TGTGCCAGCAGCGCCGGGACCGGTAATGAAAAACTGTTTTTT. This codes for CASSAGTGNEKLFF.

J is TRBJ1-4 and V is TRBV6-5, with a possible D match to TRBD1 (5 bases). V lost 0 bases to trimming and J lost 6 bases, with 14 bases between them. This CDR3 spans 16 amino acids. Germline V gene lookup returns CDR1 MNHEY and CDR2 SVGAGI. DNA of the CDR3: TGTGCCAGCAGTTACTCCTCGGGGGGAGGTGATGAAAAACTGTTTTTT. Its translation is CASSYSSGGGDEKLFF.

The chain employs TRBV6-1 and TRBJ2-3, with unresolved D. The V gene lost 3 bases and the J gene lost 2 bases, with 0 bases spanning the gap. Germline V gene lookup returns CDR1 MNHNS and CDR2 SASEGT. CDR3 size: 11 residues. The CDR3 sequence is CASSDTDTQYF. In DNA, the CDR3 is TGTGCCAGCAGTGACACAGATACGCAGTATTTT.

The chain combines TRBV4-2 with TRBJ1-5, with a tentative D call TRBD1 (5 bases). V lost 2 bases to trimming and J lost 2 bases, with 10 bases between them. Per the germline V gene, CDR1 is LGHNA and CDR2 is YNFKEQ. The CDR3 is 15 residues long. The CDR3 region is CASSQQGGGNQPQHF. The CDR3 DNA reads as TGTGCCAGCAGCCAACAGGGAGGGGGCAATCAGCCCCAGCATTTT.

The V call is TRBV5-6, the J call TRBJ2-1; the D gene is possibly TRBD2 (6 bases). The CDR3 length is 15 residues. The germline V gene has CDR1 SGHDT and CDR2 YYEEEE. Deletions cut 0 bases from V and 1 base from J, with 8 bases between. In nucleotides, the CDR3 is TGTGCCAGCAGCTTGGTCGGGGGATCCTACAATGAGCAGTTCTTC. As protein: CASSLVGGSYNEQFF.

The genes are TRBV6-4 and TRBJ2-7; 7 bases align to TRBD1. V lost 3 bases and J lost 2; bases outside the gene matches: 4. CDR1 and CDR2 (germline): MRHNA, SNTAGT. This CDR3 contains 14 residues. This chain's CDR3 is CASSERDRPYEQYF. The DNA for the CDR3 is TGTGCCAGCAGTGAACGGGACAGACCCTACGAGCAGTACTTC.

This clone was picked up a small number of times. The J gene is TRBJ2-7, the V gene TRBV27; TRBD1 is a possible D gene (8 bases). In germline, CDR1 is MNHEY, CDR2 SMNVEV (reference sequence). Trimming shortened V by 2 bases and J by 8 bases, and 19 bases separated the two germline ends. The CDR3 covers 15 residues. The CDR3 DNA reads as TGTGCCAGCAGTTTACTCATCGCACAGGGGGGGCAGCAGTACTTC. Protein sequence: CASSLLIAQGGQQYF.

V gene TRBV6-5 combines with J gene TRBJ1-2; D is unclear. Germline CDR1 reads MNHEY; CDR2 reads SVGAGI. This CDR3 contains 15 residues. The V end was cut by 0 bases, the J end by 3 bases, with 11 bases between. CDR3 residues: CASSYSGRTYYGYTF. CDR3 in DNA: TGTGCCAGCAGTTACTCGGGCAGAACCTACTATGGCTACACCTTC.

This clone appeared a single time. This sequence joins TRBV9 and TRBJ1-3; no reliable D call. This CDR3 has 16 amino acids. CDR1 is SGDLS, CDR2 YYNGEE, per germline. Trimming left V 1 base short and J 4 bases short, with 15 bases between. CDR3 coding DNA: TGTGCCAGCAGCGTAAAGGGAAAGGCAGGAGGAAACACCATATATTTT. It is translated as CASSVKGKAGGNTIYF. Based on the CDR3 plus reference TRBV9 and TRBJ1-3, the full variable domain is DSGVTQTPKHLITATGQRVTLRCSPRSGDLSVYWYQQSLDQGLQFLIQYYNGEERAKGNILERFSAQQFPDLHSELNLSSLELGDSALYFCASSVKGKAGGNTIYFGEGSWLTVV.

CDR3 in DNA: TGTGCCACCAGCAGAGCTCTTGGGGATCCTGGGGCCAACGTCCTGACTTTC. Translation: CATSRALGDPGANVLTF. V and J are TRBV15 and TRBJ2-6; no definite D call. V lost 1 base, J lost 2 bases, and 12 bases lay in between. From germline, CDR1 is LNHNV and CDR2 YYDKDF (reference sequence). The length of the CDR3 is 17 residues. The full variable domain, with the rest looked up from reference TRBV15 and TRBJ2-6, is DAMVIQNPRYQVTQFGKPVTLSCSQTLNHNVMYWYQQKSSQAPKLLFHYYDKDFNNEADTPDNFQSRRPNTSFCFLDIRSPGLGDTAMYLCATSRALGDPGANVLTFGAGSRLTVL.

The genes are TRBV9 and TRBJ1-2, with D possibly matching TRBD1 (5 bases). V lost 0 bases to trimming and J lost 5 bases, with 8 bases between them. This CDR3 has 13 residues. The germline CDR1 and CDR2 sequences are SGDLS and YYNGEE. The CDR3 coding sequence is TGTGCCAGCAGCGTAGATGCAGGGTATGGCTACACCTTC. It codes for CASSVDAGYGYTF.

The rearrangement links TRBV6-5 to TRBJ2-5; D is unclear. Per germline, CDR1 MNHEY and CDR2 SVGAGI. Deletions cut 2 bases from V and 3 bases from J, with 10 bases between. The length of the CDR3 is 14 residues. The CDR3 region is CASSYAYREETQYF. CDR3 bases: TGTGCCAGCAGTTACGCTTACCGTGAAGAGACCCAGTACTTC.